The present TCR beta chain was sequenced within a study of T cells in Graves' hyperthyroidism and ophthalmopathy (dated by TCRdb to between 2018 and 2021). Study-wide context: Peripheral blood samples were taken at the time of initial diagnosis, prior to any treatment. A discovery cohort of about a hundred patients, 43 with Graves' ophthalmopathy and 55 to 65 with stable Graves' hyperthyroidism, was used to find distinguishing TCR V-J signatures. Whether ophthalmopathy could be predicted prospectively was tested in an independent validation cohort made up of under 20 hyperthyroidism patients plus 17 patients who later progressed to ophthalmopathy. For training and testing, the approximately 97 patients in the discovery cohort were randomly divided in a 7:3 ratio. In addition, the study compared T-cell repertoires in thyroid tissue and in blood from roughly six Graves' hyperthyroidism patients. After sampling, hyperthyroidism patients received methimazole starting at 30 mg daily, and ophthalmopathy patients received high-dose intravenous methylprednisolone. The paper describes TCR Vbeta CDR3 sequencing of 120 to 150 peripheral blood samples, made up of approximately 40 ophthalmopathy patients, 70 to 75 hyperthyroidism patients and about 17 progressor patients. Summary of the overall study and its limitations: In cross-validation, a model built on a 13 V-J signature told ophthalmopathy apart from stable hyperthyroidism with 87.88% sensitivity and roughly 82% specificity, and in testing the same model reached 80%/75%. In validation, progression to ophthalmopathy was predicted by the model with 70% to 71% sensitivity and roughly 72% specificity, a median of around 6.5 months before onset. No statistical method was used to set the sample size in advance, and investigators knew the group allocation. Blood samples also contained most of the expanded thyroid clonotypes (frequency above 0.001), which suggests that blood repertoires may reflect thyroid immune responses.

Reading from cysteine to phenylalanine, the CDR3 counts 14 amino acids. Just CDR3 DNA is preserved here, 42 bases in frame from base 1. The germline V gene (reference sequence) provides CDR1 MNHEY and CDR2 SMNVEV. The germline V and J ends show losses of 3 bases and 8 bases respectively, and no gene match explains 6 bases of the junction. Graves' hyperthyroidism was defined as stable when no progression to ophthalmopathy occurred over 18 months of follow-up. Hyperthyroidism patients were aged 18 to 65 years and newly diagnosed, with disease duration of less than 2 months. Any patient with an uncontrolled infection, another autoimmune disease, pregnancy or lactation was excluded. Diagnoses were based on clinical symptoms, serum thyroxine and TRAb, thyroid ultrasound and orbital computed tomography. PBMCs were isolated from 10 ml of fresh peripheral blood by Ficoll-Paque density gradient centrifugation. Trizol reagent was used to extract total RNA, and RNA quality was then checked on an Agilent 2100 Bioanalyzer.

The TCR beta CDR3 regions were amplified from RNA transcripts. For the first round of RT-PCR on the TCR CDR3, the HTBI primer set was used together with the Qiagen OneStep RT-PCR kit. Libraries were constructed in a second round of multiplex PCR, after which size selection and purification were performed. The libraries were sequenced on an Illumina HiSeq2000 using paired-end 100 bp reads. The original methods were these. SOAPnuke was used to process the raw data, removing reads that contained adapters or uncalled bases, had a mean Phred below 15, or lacked an exact match to the constant primer or identifier. COPE v1.2.5 was used to merge high-quality paired reads, and clonotypes were defined as unique nucleotide sequences. Clonotypes were aligned to IMGT TRBV, TRBD and TRBJ reference segments using MiTCR v1.1. Only V-J combinations with frequency above 0.0001, covering 99.2% of repertoires, were analysed. A TCS score was defined as the ratio between F50 (clonal expansion) and ExV (chaos), using BLOSUM62-based TCRdist between CDR3 peptides within each V-J. Welch's t-statistics and random forest reduced some 510 V-J features to roughly 13, which were used in a naive Bayes classifier (R e1071). TCRdb applied fastp at Q25 and MiXCR to the public reads, then kept only in-frame beta chains. Entries that share a CDR3 protein sequence are merged under the most common genes and DNA. The authors' filters were not applied to this entry. Counted in this sample were roughly 720,000 distinct CDR3 sequences; about 18% of them appeared once. The ten largest account for about a sixth of the sample.

Only a few counts were recorded for this clonotype. Its cognate antigen has yet to be identified. No qualities accompany the bases; no much larger clone lies one base away. The sequencing sample was made of blood. The receptor chain draws on TRBV27 and TRBJ1-4; the junction holds 7 bases that match TRBD1. The TCR was taken from a middle-aged man with Graves' hyperthyroidism. The CDR3 protein is CASSFLDRREKLFF. The nucleotide sequence reads as follows: TGTGCCAGCAGTTTTCTGGACAGGCGAGAAAAACTGTTTTTT.